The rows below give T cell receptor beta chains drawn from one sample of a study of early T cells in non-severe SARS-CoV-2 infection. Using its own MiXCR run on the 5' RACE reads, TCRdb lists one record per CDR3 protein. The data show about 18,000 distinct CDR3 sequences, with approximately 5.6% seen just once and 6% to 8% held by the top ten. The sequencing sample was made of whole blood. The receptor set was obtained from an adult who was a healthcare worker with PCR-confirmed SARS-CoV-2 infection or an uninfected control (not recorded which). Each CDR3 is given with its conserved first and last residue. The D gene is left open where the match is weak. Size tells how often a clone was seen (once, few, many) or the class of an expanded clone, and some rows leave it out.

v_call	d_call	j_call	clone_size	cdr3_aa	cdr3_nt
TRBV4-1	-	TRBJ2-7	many	CASSQTVSTYEQYF	TGCGCCAGCAGCCAAACGGTCTCCACCTACGAGCAGTACTTC
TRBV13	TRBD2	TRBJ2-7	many	CASSSWTSGSYEQYF	TGTGCCAGCAGTTCCTGGACTAGCGGGAGTTACGAGCAGTACTTC
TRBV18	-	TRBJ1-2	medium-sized	CASSPPLSEGYTF	TGTGCCAGCTCACCACCCTTGAGTGAGGGCTACACCTTC
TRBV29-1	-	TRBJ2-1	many	CSVEDESREQFF	TGCAGCGTTGAAGATGAGTCCAGGGAGCAGTTCTTC
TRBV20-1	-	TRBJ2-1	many	CSARFGFPSYNEQFF	TGCAGTGCTAGATTCGGCTTTCCCTCCTACAATGAGCAGTTCTTC
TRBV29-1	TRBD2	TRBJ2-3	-	CSVDGTSGRAADTQYF	TGCAGCGTTGACGGGACTAGCGGGAGGGCCGCAGATACGCAGTATTTT
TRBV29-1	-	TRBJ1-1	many	CSVEGRSPNTEAFF	TGCAGCGTTGAAGGGCGCAGCCCGAACACTGAAGCTTTCTTT
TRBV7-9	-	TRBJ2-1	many	CASSLGEEFF	TGTGCCAGCAGCTTGGGAGAGGAGTTCTTC
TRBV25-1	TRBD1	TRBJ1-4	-	CASSDPTGFIEKLFF	TGTGCCAGCAGTGACCCGACAGGGTTCATCGAAAAACTGTTTTTT
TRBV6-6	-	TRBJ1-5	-	CASSYRQGNQPQHF	TGTGCCAGCAGTTATAGACAGGGCAATCAGCCCCAGCATTTT
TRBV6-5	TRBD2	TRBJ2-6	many	CASSYSPGGKANVLTF	TGTGCCAGCAGTTACTCTCCGGGGGGTAAGGCCAACGTCCTGACTTTC
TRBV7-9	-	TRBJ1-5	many	CASSYAGTAPNQPQHF	TGTGCCAGCAGCTACGCAGGGACGGCCCCCAATCAGCCCCAGCATTTT
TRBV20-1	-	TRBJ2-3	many	CSAREAQGSDTQYF	TGCAGTGCTAGAGAAGCGCAGGGGTCAGATACGCAGTATTTT
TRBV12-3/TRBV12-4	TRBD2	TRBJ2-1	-	CASSPQTSSSDEQFF	TGTGCCAGCAGTCCACAGACTAGCTCCAGCGATGAGCAGTTCTTC
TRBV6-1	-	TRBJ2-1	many	CASNAQGHWSGNEQFF	TGTGCCAGCAATGCTCAGGGACATTGGAGTGGCAATGAGCAGTTCTTC
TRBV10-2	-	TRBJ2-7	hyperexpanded	CASSESTPGVDEQYF	TGCGCCAGCAGTGAGTCGACCCCAGGGGTGGACGAGCAGTACTTC
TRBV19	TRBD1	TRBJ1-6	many	CASTGQGAWNESPLHF	TGTGCCTCCACCGGACAGGGCGCTTGGAATGAATCACCCCTCCACTTT
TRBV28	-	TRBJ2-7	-	CASRFGGPTYEQYF	TGTGCCAGCAGGTTCGGGGGGCCAACCTACGAGCAGTACTTC
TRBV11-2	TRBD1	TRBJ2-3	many	CASSLDRGRGTDTQYF	TGTGCCAGCAGCTTGGACAGGGGGCGCGGCACAGATACGCAGTATTTT
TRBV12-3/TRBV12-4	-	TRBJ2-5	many	CASSFRETQYF	TGTGCCAGCAGTTTTAGAGAGACCCAGTACTTC
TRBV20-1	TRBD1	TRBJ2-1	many	CSARDRTGSSYNEQFF	TGCAGTGCTAGGGACAGGACAGGGAGCTCCTACAATGAGCAGTTCTTC
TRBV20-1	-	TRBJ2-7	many	CSLALPGRSTYEQYF	TGCAGCCTCGCCTTGCCGGGACGATCTACCTACGAGCAGTACTTC
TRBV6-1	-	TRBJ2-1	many	CASSPVRNGQFF	TGTGCCAGCAGTCCGGTGCGTAACGGGCAGTTCTTC
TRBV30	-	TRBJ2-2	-	CAWSVLPFSGELFF	TGTGCCTGGAGTGTACTCCCGTTTTCTGGGGAGCTGTTTTTT
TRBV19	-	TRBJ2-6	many	CASSTGQPGANVLTF	TGTGCCAGTAGTACAGGACAGCCTGGGGCCAACGTCCTGACTTTC
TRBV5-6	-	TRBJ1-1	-	CASSTRTLGMGVAFF	TGTGCCAGCAGCACCCGGACCCTCGGAATGGGGGTTGCTTTCTTT
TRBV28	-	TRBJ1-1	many	CASSSYLVGTEAFF	TGTGCCAGCAGTTCCTATCTCGTCGGCACTGAAGCTTTCTTT
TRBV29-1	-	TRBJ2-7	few	CSVVGGSYEQYF	TGCAGCGTTGTGGGGGGCTCCTACGAGCAGTACTTC
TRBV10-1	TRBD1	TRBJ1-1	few	CASSRGVNAEAFF	TGCGCCAGCAGCAGGGGGGTTAACGCTGAAGCTTTCTTT
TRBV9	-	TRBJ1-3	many	CASSVWAGNTIYF	TGTGCCAGCAGCGTTTGGGCTGGAAACACCATATATTTT
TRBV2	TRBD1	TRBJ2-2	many	CASNVGTVSSGELFF	TGTGCCAGCAACGTCGGGACAGTGTCCTCCGGGGAGCTGTTTTTT
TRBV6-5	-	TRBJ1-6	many	CASSYGRNSPLHF	TGTGCCAGCAGTTACGGGAGGAATTCACCCCTCCACTTT
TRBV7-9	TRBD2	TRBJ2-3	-	CASSHPGTSGPDTQYF	TGTGCCAGCAGCCACCCCGGGACTAGCGGACCAGATACGCAGTATTTT
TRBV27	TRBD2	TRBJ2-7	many	CASGAGGSYEQYF	TGTGCCAGCGGAGCGGGAGGCTCCTACGAGCAGTACTTC